Described below is a single T cell receptor (beta chain) sequence and its context. The target antigen is unknown. The sample is drawn from a study of T cell responses to AZD1222 COVID-19 vaccine. CDR3 length equals 13 residues. J was trimmed by 1 base and V by 2 bases; bases with no gene match: 0. Germline assignment: CDR1 SGHRS and CDR2 YFSETQ. Study conclusions and caveats: It was only a handful of AZD1222 recipients who were seropositive at baseline. Repertoire collection took place solely once the T cell response had peaked.

Produced via immunoSEQ multiplex PCR; TCRdb's table is partial and in-frame only. Of approximately 180,000 clones in the sample, approximately 92% are singletons; the top ten hold around 2.6%. This chain uses TRBV5-1 with TRBJ2-7; 7 bases map to TRBD1. This sequence originates from an adult in good health. The sample was peripheral blood, taken on day 0 of AZD1222 vaccination. CDR3 DNA: TGCGCCAGCAGCTTCAGGGGGTCCTACGAGCAGTACTTC. Translating gives CASSFRGSYEQYF.